The 9 T cell receptor beta chains in this list originate from one sample, sequenced in a study of beta chain features in type 1 diabetes. The investigators reverse transcribed all of the isolated RNA, so they sequenced expressed TCRB transcripts. Clones were sequenced by immunoSEQ multiplex PCR, and TCRdb holds only the in-frame ones, with some missing. Of some 240,000 clones detected, around 9.9% appear once; the ten largest clones hold roughly 1.4%. Sequences were obtained from central memory CD4+ T cells from blood. The receptors were gathered from a man aged 18 to 30 in good health.

This clone was found many times. The sample has other DNA sequences that encode this CDR3 too. The chain carries TRBV2 and TRBJ2-7; no firm D call. Trimming cost V 8 bases and J 2 bases, with 16 bases left between them. Germline CDR1 reads SNHLY; CDR2 reads FYNNEI. The CDR3 runs 14 residues. The chain's CDR3 is CASSEQGQPYEQYF. The CDR3 bases are TGTGCCAGCTCTGAGCAAGGTCAGCCCTACGAGCAGTACTTC.

This clone was seen at least ten times. V usage is TRBV28 and J usage is TRBJ2-1, with 14 nucleotides matching TRBD2. J was trimmed by 6 bases and V by 10 bases; bases with no gene match: 5. The germline V gene has CDR1 MDHEN and CDR2 SYDVKM. This CDR3 has 14 amino acids. CDR3 DNA sequence: TGTGCCATCACCGGGACTAGCGGGAGCAATGAGCAGTTCTTC. It encodes CAITGTSGSNEQFF.

The rearrangement links TRBV20-1 to TRBJ2-3; possibly TRBD1 for D (6 bases). The CDR3 is made up of 11 amino acids. Looked up from germline, CDR1 is DFQATT and CDR2 is SNEGSKA (reference sequence). V lost 5 bases, J lost 6 bases, and 9 bases lay in between. As DNA, the CDR3 is TGCAGTGCTCACAGGGTTGATACGCAGTATTTT. Its translation: CSAHRVDTQYF.

In this sample, this clone turned up many times. V is TRBV15 and J is TRBJ2-3, with TRBD2 matching over 7 bases. Trimming at V came to 2 bases and at J to 1 base, leaving 3 bases not matched to a gene. The CDR3 runs 15 residues. Germline V lookup: CDR1 LNHNV, CDR2 YYDKDF (reference sequence). DNA for the CDR3: TGTGCCACCAGCAGACAGGGAGGGGGCACAGATACGCAGTATTTT. Residues: CATSRQGGGTDTQYF.

Regarding this clone: At the DNA level, this CDR3 is encoded by other sequences in the same sample as well. V is TRBV29-1 and J is TRBJ2-5, with 15 bases fitting TRBD2. The CDR3 length is 15 residues. The V gene's germline CDR1 is SQVTM and CDR2 ANQGSEA. The junction had 6 bases not matched to a gene; V was cut back by 5 bases and J by 5 bases. CDR3 DNA: TGCAGCGTTTCCGGGACTAGCGGGAGGTTGGAGACCCAGTACTTC. This sequence encodes CSVSGTSGRLETQYF.

This clone was seen ten or more times. The chain employs TRBV2 and TRBJ2-6; D is ambiguous. The length of the CDR3 is 14 residues. The ends were cut back, 6 bases at V and 2 bases at J, with 8 bases in the middle. Germline CDR1 SNHLY, CDR2 FYNNEI. The CDR3 protein is CASRVLAGANVLTF. In DNA, the CDR3 is TGTGCCAGCAGGGTACTCGCTGGGGCCAACGTCCTGACTTTC.

The rearrangement uses TRBV7-9 and TRBJ2-1, with 10 bases aligning to TRBD2. CDR1 and CDR2 from the germline V gene are SEHNR and FQNEAQ (reference sequence). With 5 bases clipped from V and 9 bases from J, the junction kept 13 bases outside the gene matches. The CDR3 runs to 16 residues. The CDR3, as DNA: TGTGCCAGCAGCCCCACAGTCCCTAGCGGGAGTAGTGAGCAGTTCTTC. It codes for CASSPTVPSGSSEQFF.

The table lists this clone with a few counts. DNA for the CDR3: TGTGCCAGCAGCTTTGGACGGGAGGAACAAGAGACCCAGTACTTC. Residues: CASSFGREEQETQYF. This chain links TRBV7-2 with TRBJ2-5; TRBD2 agrees at 7 bases. The germline V gene has CDR1 SGHTA and CDR2 FQGNSA. The CDR3 covers 15 residues. J lost 2 bases, V lost 3 bases, and 6 bases had no gene match.

The chain uses TRBV30 and TRBJ1-5; possible D gene TRBD1, 6 bases. The CDR3 spans 14 residues. Germline assignment: CDR1 GTSNPN and CDR2 SVGIG (reference sequence). V was pared by 4 bases and J by 3 bases, with 13 bases between. The CDR3 nucleotides read TGTGCCTGGACCGCGGGGGACACCAATCAGCCCCAGCATTTT. This sequence encodes CAWTAGDTNQPQHF. Drawing the rest from reference TRBV30 and TRBJ1-5, the complete variable domain is SQTIHQWPATLVQPVGSPLSLECTVEGTSNPNLYWYRQAAGRGLQLLFYSVGIGQISSEVPQNLSASRPQDRQFILSSKKLLLSDSGFYLCAWTAGDTNQPQHFGDGTRLSIL.